Listed here is a single T cell receptor (beta chain). As yet, its antigen is unknown. Data came from immunoSEQ multiplex PCR; TCRdb stores just in-frame clones and leaves some out. The table records more than 1,500 clones, 35% to 45% of them present only once. This sample is drawn from a study of T cells in localized non-small cell lung cancer. Study outcomes and limitations: Measurement of T cell clonality placed uninvolved adjacent lung highest, above the level in tumor. The appearance of a median approximately 57 of the top 100 tumor clones was seen in adjacent lung. Heterogeneity remains possible because sequencing was limited to only one tumor region. Greater blood T cell density accompanied longer overall survival.

Trimming pared 4 bases from V and 7 bases from J, leaving 23 bases between. Looked up from germline, CDR1 is SQVTM and CDR2 is ANQGSEA. The CDR3 extends over 16 amino acids. V and J are TRBV29-1 and TRBJ2-1; no firm D call. The specimen comprised lung tumor tissue, sampled before any cancer treatment. This TCR came from a woman aged 35-70 years with stage I lung adenocarcinoma. The CDR3 is CSVVLKERQQINEQFF. Written as DNA, the CDR3 is TGCAGCGTTGTCCTGAAAGAGCGCCAACAGATTAATGAGCAGTTCTTC.